This note documents a single T cell receptor beta chain sequence. Its antigen is unidentified. This sample is part of a study of shared clonotypes between healthy human individuals. Each sample came from a Caucasian adult donor living in Nashville, Tennessee. In the CD4+ fraction, cells were divided into CD45RA+ naive and CD45RA-negative memory subsets. General study findings and limits: Generation probabilities were higher for clonotypes shared across all four sorted-subset donors than for unshared ones.

Original methodology: Filtering differed because ImmunoSEQ produced junction-only sequences that carried no quality scores. Sequenced by immunoSEQ multiplex PCR; TCRdb stores in-frame clones only, minus some. V, J and clone size derive from that table, while D and trimming were established from the DNA sequence. The sample has roughly 2.2 million clones, 93% seen once. The CDR3 is made up of 14 amino acids. The germline CDR1 and CDR2 sequences are ENHRY and SYGVKD. With 0 bases removed from V and 7 bases from J, the gap between germline ends came to 9 bases. The chain combines TRBV10-3 with TRBJ1-4; D is unclear. Source material: naive CD4+ T cells from PBMCs. Subset described: CD45RA+ positively selected. The TCR was taken from a man aged 18 to 30 in good health. Some clones in this sample may be carry-over from other donors' samples. The CDR3 DNA reads as TGTGCCATCAGTGAGTCGTTCCTGGGTGAAAAACTGTTTTTT. Translation: CAISESFLGEKLFF.